This T cell receptor (beta chain) was captured in a study of cytomegalovirus exposure and HLA in healthy donors (TCRdb year 2017). For context, the study as a whole: According to an earlier analysis of 587 of the donors, some 180 million T cells yielded 120 million or so unique TCR beta sequences and about 280 Gb of sequence data. Roughly 300 gigabases of sequencing data and about 92 million unique TCR sequences made up an early release that covered 500 to 650 HLA-typed donors. Rather than drawing on any new phenotypic data, the later analysis identified candidate immune exposures from TCR beta sequences and the way those sequences occurred across donors. Four to six DR-DQ haplotypes were handled as single units for association and clustering, since linkage in the cohort was strong. Typing coverage differed by locus: A, B, C, DRB1 and DQB1 were typed in roughly 629-630 donors, DQA1 in roughly 500, DPA1 in approximately 610, and DPB1 in 450 to 480. HLA typing covered class I and class II loci at four-digit resolution. Genome-wide SNP genotypes for about 60% of the 666 donors were used in a later genetic analysis, which treated that subset as a discovery cohort. All discovery cohort repertoires had been generated on a single sequencing platform. The T cell repertoires of around 670 subjects were profiled by immunosequencing and related to cytomegalovirus serostatus. Among 300 to 450 genotyped donors of the cohort, an average of about 240,000 unique TCR beta nucleotide sequences were sequenced per donor, around 18% of them non-productive. Donor age, sex, ethnicity and CMV serostatus were compiled together with the repertoire data. A later analysis re-examined previously published TCR beta repertoires from 600 to 700 donors and added high-resolution HLA genotyping to investigate patterns of TCR occurrence. In addition to the first cohort of hundreds of subjects, a separate validation cohort of approximately 120 different subjects was used. The study aimed to test whether signatures of past pathogen exposure could be identified by cataloging public T cell receptors. An earlier analysis of 587 of the donors applied high-throughput TCR beta sequencing to assess whether each TCR beta V gene segment acted as functional or pseudogenic. Of the roughly 400 genotyped donors, over 65% fell in the genetic ancestry cluster associated with self-reported Caucasian donors. To predict cytomegalovirus infection status, the study combined high-throughput TCR immunosequencing, statistical association of individual TCRs with disease status, and machine learning. Summary of the overall study and its limitations: Several of the top co-occurrence clusters appeared to be linked to parvovirus B19, influenza, CMV and Epstein-Barr virus, according to a later analysis. The presence/absence analyses assumed that sequencing depth was roughly uniform across donors, and that assumption may not be true. An earlier analysis of around 500 of the donors showed that most TCR beta V segments appeared in productive rearrangements either about 90% or about 30% of the time, which broadly matched IMGT annotations. Three of the identified cytomegalovirus-associated TCR beta chains were confirmed in vitro to be specific for cytomegalovirus antigens. The 87-base-pair reads could not distinguish some IMGT-functional V segments, including TRBV6-2 and TRBV6-3, so those segments were excluded. HLA typing was unavailable for some donors at each locus, so association tests used only the typed subset. Most TCR sequences were observed very rarely across donors, whereas some public TCRs were present in many individuals. In a later analysis, TCR association rates were found to vary across HLA loci, with the most associated TCRs seen for DRB1 alleles and the fewest for HLA-C alleles. Strong co-occurrence of HLA alleles, especially DR and DQ, made assigning TCR associations to individual alleles difficult. According to a later genetic analysis, donors in an Asian-associated ancestry cluster had fewer N-insertions in productive TCRs than the approximately 630-donor mean. Because counts were too low, roughly 16 rarely observed V segments, including chromosome 9 orphons, were left out of the earlier analysis of 500 to 650 of the donors. According to a later analysis, most CMV-associated TCR beta chains appeared to be HLA-restricted, and the HLA associations seemed to be driven largely by CMV exposure. The authors suggested that the approach could potentially be generalized to other disease states and immunological phenotypes. Compared with equally common non-associated chains, HLA-associated TCR beta chains in a later analysis were more clonally expanded and had lower generation probabilities. In a later analysis, 15,000 to 20,000 TCR beta sequences were associated with specific HLA alleles at a false discovery rate of 0.05. This cohort had only TCR beta chains sequenced, and the lack of alpha or paired-chain data limited which features could be detected. In the study, 150 to 200 TCR beta chains were listed as associated with cytomegalovirus. A further reported finding was that TCR beta sequences accurately predicted the HLA-A and HLA-B alleles for most subjects in the first cohort. Linkage disequilibrium might explain the correlated functional status among segregating V segments, but an unknown experimental factor could not be ruled out. A cluster of highly shared sequence variants was judged likely to represent a technical artifact of the sequencing pipeline. An association between a missense DCLRE1C variant and V-gene and J-gene trimming of TCR beta chains was found in a later genetic analysis and replicated in an independent cohort. The classifier was reported to diagnose cytomegalovirus status with high specificity and sensitivity in both the original and validation cohorts. For the cohort, immune exposure information was limited to CMV serostatus.

The cohort was made up of 500 to 850 healthy bone marrow donors. At the time of sampling, every cohort member was nominally healthy, though immune exposures that went unrecorded were likely present. The donor was CMV seropositive and was included in the group of 250 to 350 seropositive cohort members. A peripheral blood sample was collected from each donor, and TCR beta sequencing was performed on peripheral blood mononuclear cells. The Qiagen DNeasy Blood Extraction Kit was used to extract genomic DNA from the blood cell samples. Remarks on this clone: Its antigen remains undetermined. The sample holds no much larger clone one base away, and base qualities are not on file.

Libraries were prepared through the immunoSEQ multiplex PCR assay. For the multiplex PCR, a mixture combining 60 forward primers for TCR Vbeta segments and 13 reverse primers for TCR Jbeta segments was used. The CDR3 region of rearranged TCR beta genes was amplified from genomic DNA by a multiplex PCR assay. The Illumina HiSeq System was used to sequence the amplified TCR beta libraries as 87-base-pair reads. Processing in the source paper ran as follows. A later analysis tallied 80 million to 95 million unique TCR beta chains across the 666 repertoires, and about 10 million of those chains were shared by two or more donors. Raw reads were error-corrected and collapsed into unique sequences by a nearest-neighbor algorithm in which closely related sequences were merged to remove PCR and sequencing errors. Alignment of CDR3 sequences to IMGT reference sequences was used to assign V, D and J gene segments. Each retained sequence needed at least a six-nucleotide match to both a V gene segment and a J gene segment. Rearrangements were classified as productive when the CDR3 lacked stop codons and remained in frame with V and J, and all other rearrangements were classified as non-productive. CDR3 was defined by IMGT convention, running from the second conserved V-encoded cysteine to the conserved J-encoded phenylalanine. In an earlier analysis of just under 600 of the donors, sequences lacking an unambiguous match to a single V gene segment were excluded. In an earlier analysis of roughly 600 of the donors, a V segment was called functional when productive rearrangements were above 56.7%, and segregating when the standard deviation between donors exceeded 5%. A statistical classification framework was developed to diagnose cytomegalovirus status using the catalog of TCR beta chain sequences. A later analysis assigned V and J genes by comparing TCR nucleotide sequences with IMGT/GENE-DB human TR gene sequences. In a later analysis, CDR3 sequences and most-parsimonious VDJ recombination scenarios were assigned using the TCRdist pipeline. In a later analysis, every TCR beta chain was defined by the combination of its CDR3 amino acid sequence and its V-gene family, and reads without a unique V-gene family were dropped. As a way to deal with suspected cross-contamination and a sequencing artifact, a later analysis dropped hundreds of nucleotide sequences that were highly shared and had low generation probability. For each public chain, a later analysis derived a clonal expansion index from normalized ranks of inferred template counts within each repertoire. Generation probabilities in a later analysis came from a VDJ recombination model fitted to out-of-frame rearrangements, and those results were checked against IGoR. In a later analysis, hypergeometric tests were used to score TCR-TCR, TCR-HLA and TCR-CMV co-occurrence, with a repertoire-size bias correction applied to TCR pairs. To estimate false discovery rates, a later analysis permuted the HLA or CMV assignments 20 times. In a later analysis, co-occurring TCRs were grouped using DBSCAN, and TCRdist sequence similarity was added for clustering within HLA-allele-positive subsets. Repertoires with fewer than 30,000 or more than 120,000 public chains, plus five repertoires with anomalous nucleotide sharing, were excluded from co-occurrence clustering. TCRdb stores this immuneACCESS table with in-frame sequences only. Part of the clones is absent; in the studies checked, under half of the shortfall reflects unresolved V genes, and no reason is known for the rest. Clone size and the V and J calls come from that table; the DNA yielded D and trimming. The sample table contains 150,000 to 250,000 clones; only one count was recorded for approximately 79% of them. The top ten hold 1.5% of the sample.

From cysteine to phenylalanine, the CDR3 is 14 amino acids long. Only the CDR3 DNA stays, 42 bases, in frame from base 1. The germline V gene specifies KGHSH as CDR1 and LQKENI as CDR2. The germline ends are 16 bases apart after V is trimmed by 3 bases and J by 7 bases. The sample taken for sequencing was PBMCs. The clonotype originates from a girl aged 10-17 years in good health and CMV-seropositive. This sequence uses TRBV18 and TRBJ2-7, with the D gene uncertain. The CDR3 has the sequence CASSPGVEANEQYF. The DNA sequence reads TGTGCCAGCTCACCTGGTGTTGAGGCGAATGAGCAGTACTTC.